This T cell receptor beta chain was captured by sequencing in a study of OX40 agonist ivuxolimab in advanced cancers. Study conclusions and caveats: Fewer expanded clones were found on average in CD4+ than in CD8+ T cells.

Of note for this clone: Its antigen remains unidentified.

Libraries were prepared by immunoSEQ multiplex PCR; TCRdb keeps only in-frame clonotypes and omits some of them. The table shows over 15,000 clones, with around 83% occurring only once. Germline lookup yields CDR1 SGHAT and CDR2 FQNNGV. The ends lost 3 bases at V and 9 bases at J; junction bases unmatched: 10. The CDR3 is 17 residues long. The material sequenced was CD4+ or CD8+ T cells sorted from blood, taken in a trial of the OX40 agonist ivuxolimab. This sequence originates from an adult with an advanced solid tumor such as melanoma, head and neck, liver or kidney cancer. The chain combines TRBV11-2 with TRBJ2-1; 14 bases line up with TRBD2. The DNA of the CDR3 is TGTGCCAGCAGCTTCCCGGGACTAGCGGGAGCGTTAAGTGAGCAGTTCTTC. This codes for CASSFPGLAGALSEQFF.